The sequence of this T cell receptor beta chain was determined in a study of T cell changes during pregnancy in multiple sclerosis. Assay: immunoSEQ multiplex PCR; the TCRdb copy retains only in-frame clones and omits some. The table includes 85,000 to 100,000 clones, approximately 92% detected once. Trimming took 5 bases from V and 5 from J; bases not matched to a gene: 19. Germline-derived CDR1 and CDR2 are SGHTA and FQGNSA. The CDR3 runs 19 residues. The J gene is TRBJ1-4, the V gene TRBV7-2, with 8 bases aligning to TRBD1. The receptor's source is a female donor with multiple sclerosis, enrolled in a pregnancy study. Material: peripheral blood, obtained after pregnancy. The DNA for the CDR3 is TGTGCCAGCAGCGCTCGACAGGGGCGAAGCTGGTCAGGGAATGAAAAACTGTTTTTT. Residues: CASSARQGRSWSGNEKLFF.